This T cell receptor beta chain was observed in a study of blood T cell repertoires in COVID-19. The overall study: The United States, Italy and Spain supplied acute and convalescent COVID-19 samples.

The method was immunoSEQ multiplex PCR; TCRdb's version includes in-frame clones alone and lacks a portion of them. The data show around 40,000 clones, with about 82% seen just once and 38% held by the top ten. The CDR3 consists of 11 residues. V was cut by 6 bases and J by 6 bases, with 6 bases left in between. The germline gives CDR1 SNHLY, CDR2 FYNNEI. This sequence was found in a man older than 75 with active or convalescent COVID-19. The source material was peripheral blood. This chain links TRBV2 with TRBJ2-1; weak D call: TRBD2 (6 bases). The CDR3 bases are TGTGCCAGCAGGGGGGGCAATGAGCAGTTCTTC. The encoded protein is CASRGGNEQFF. Supplemented by reference TRBV2 and TRBJ2-1, the full variable domain reads EPEVTQTPSHQVTQMGQEVILRCVPISNHLYFYWYRQILGQKVEFLVSFYNNEISEKSEIFDDQFSVERPDGSNFTLKIRSTKLEDSAMYFCASRGGNEQFFGPGTRLTVL.